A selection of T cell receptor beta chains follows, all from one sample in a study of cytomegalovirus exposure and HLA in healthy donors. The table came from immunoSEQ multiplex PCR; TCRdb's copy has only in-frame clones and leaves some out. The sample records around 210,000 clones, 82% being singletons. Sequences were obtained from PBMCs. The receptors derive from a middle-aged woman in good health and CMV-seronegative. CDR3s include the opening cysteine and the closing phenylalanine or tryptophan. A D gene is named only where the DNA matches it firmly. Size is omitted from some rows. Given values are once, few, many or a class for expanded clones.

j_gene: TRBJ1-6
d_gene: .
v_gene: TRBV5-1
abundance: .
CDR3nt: TGCGCCAGCAAACCACAGAGCTCCTATAATTCACCCCTCCACTTT
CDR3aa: CASKPQSSYNSPLHF

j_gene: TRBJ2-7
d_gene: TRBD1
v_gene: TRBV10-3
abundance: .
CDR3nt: TGTGCCATCAGTGAGAGACAGGGCCGGGGCGAGCAGTACTTC
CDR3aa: CAISERQGRGEQYF

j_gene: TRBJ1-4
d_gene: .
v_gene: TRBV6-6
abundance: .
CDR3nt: TGTGCCAGCAGTCACGCCAGGGTGAATGAAAAACTGTTTTTT
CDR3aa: CASSHARVNEKLFF

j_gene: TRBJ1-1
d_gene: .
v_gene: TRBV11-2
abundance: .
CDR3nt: TGTGCCAGCAGCCGTCCCTTGAGCACTGAAGCTTTCTTT
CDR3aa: CASSRPLSTEAFF

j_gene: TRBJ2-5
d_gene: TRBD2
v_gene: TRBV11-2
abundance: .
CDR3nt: TGTGCCAGCAGCCGGGGGAGGGACCAGTACTTC
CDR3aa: CASSRGRDQYF

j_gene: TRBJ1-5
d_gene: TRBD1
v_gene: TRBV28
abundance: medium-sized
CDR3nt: TGTGCCAGCAGTTTAGCAGGACAGGGGCACGGCAATCAGCCCCAGCATTTT
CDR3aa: CASSLAGQGHGNQPQHF

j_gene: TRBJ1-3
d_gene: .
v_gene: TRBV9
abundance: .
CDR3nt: TGTGCCAGCAGCGCCCAGGGCTCCTCTGGAAACACCATATATTTT
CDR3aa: CASSAQGSSGNTIYF

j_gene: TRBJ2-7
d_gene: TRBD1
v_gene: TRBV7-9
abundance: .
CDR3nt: TGTGCCAGCAGCCCCACAGGGGGCCACTCCTACGAGCAGTACTTC
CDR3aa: CASSPTGGHSYEQYF

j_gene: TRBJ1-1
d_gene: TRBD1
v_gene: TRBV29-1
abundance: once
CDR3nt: TGCAGCGTCCCTAGGGGACAGGGCGACACTGAAGCTTTCTTT
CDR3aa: CSVPRGQGDTEAFF

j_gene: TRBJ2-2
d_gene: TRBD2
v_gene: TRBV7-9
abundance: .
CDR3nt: TGTGCCAGCAGCCTTGGACTAGCGGCGAACACCGGGGAGCTGTTTTTT
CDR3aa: CASSLGLAANTGELFF

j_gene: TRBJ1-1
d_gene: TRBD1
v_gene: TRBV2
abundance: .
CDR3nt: TGTGCCAGCAGTGCTGGGACAGGGGGGAACACTGAAGCTTTCTTT
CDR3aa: CASSAGTGGNTEAFF

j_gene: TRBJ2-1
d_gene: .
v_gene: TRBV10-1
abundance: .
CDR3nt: TGCGCCAGCAACCCCACGGGAGCCTATAATGAGCAGTTCTTC
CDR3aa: CASNPTGAYNEQFF

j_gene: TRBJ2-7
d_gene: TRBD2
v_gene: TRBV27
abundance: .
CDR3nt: TGTGCCAGCACTAGCGGGAGCCTTCCCTACGAGCAGTACTTC
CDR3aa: CASTSGSLPYEQYF

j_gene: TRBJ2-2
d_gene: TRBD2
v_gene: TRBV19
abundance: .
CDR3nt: TGTGCCAGTAGTCTCGGGGTAGCGGGAGTATTGAGATCCGGGGAGCTGTTTTTT
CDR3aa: CASSLGVAGVLRSGELFF

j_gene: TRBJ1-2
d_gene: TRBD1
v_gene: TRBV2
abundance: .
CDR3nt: TGTGCCAGCAGAACCGCCGGGACAGGGGTAGGAGGCTACACCTTC
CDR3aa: CASRTAGTGVGGYTF

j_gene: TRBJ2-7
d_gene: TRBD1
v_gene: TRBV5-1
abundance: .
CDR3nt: TGCGCCAGCAGCTGGGGACAGGGGGCCTACGAGCAGTACTTC
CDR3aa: CASSWGQGAYEQYF

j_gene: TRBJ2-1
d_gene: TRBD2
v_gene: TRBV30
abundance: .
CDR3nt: TGTGCCTGGGAACCCGGGACTAGCCGTAAAAAAGGCTCCTACAATGAGCAGTTCTTC
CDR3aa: CAWEPGTSRKKGSYNEQFF

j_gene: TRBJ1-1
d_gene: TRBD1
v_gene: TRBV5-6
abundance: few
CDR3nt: TGTGCCAGCAGCTATTGGACAGGGGTAGCTTTCTTT
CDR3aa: CASSYWTGVAFF

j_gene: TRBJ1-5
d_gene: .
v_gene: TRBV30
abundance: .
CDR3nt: TGTGCCTGGAGTGAACAGCCGAATAGCAATCAGCCCCAGCATTTT
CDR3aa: CAWSEQPNSNQPQHF

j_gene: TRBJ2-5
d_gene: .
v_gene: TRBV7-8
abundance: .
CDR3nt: TGTGCCAGCAGCTTAGTGGTGGGAGCGTACCAAGAGACCCAGTACTTC
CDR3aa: CASSLVVGAYQETQYF

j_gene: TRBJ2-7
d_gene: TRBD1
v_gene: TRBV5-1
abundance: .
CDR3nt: TGCGCCAGCAGCTGGGACAGCTATTACGAGCAGTACTTC
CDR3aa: CASSWDSYYEQYF

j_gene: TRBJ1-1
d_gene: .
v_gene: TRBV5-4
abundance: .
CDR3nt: TGTGCCAGCAGCTTGCGTTTACACATGAACGCTGAAGCTTTCTTT
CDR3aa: CASSLRLHMNAEAFF

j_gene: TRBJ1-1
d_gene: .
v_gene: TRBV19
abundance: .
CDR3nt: TGTGCCAGTAGTACCTGGGGGGGTTGGAACACTGAAGCTTTCTTT
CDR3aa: CASSTWGGWNTEAFF

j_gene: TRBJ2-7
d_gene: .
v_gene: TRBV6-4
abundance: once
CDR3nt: TGTGGCGGGGCTAAATATGAGGTCTACGAGCAGTACTTC
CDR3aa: CGGAKYEVYEQYF

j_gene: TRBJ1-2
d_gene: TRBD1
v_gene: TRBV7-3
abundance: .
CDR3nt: TGTGCCAGCAGCTCTACGACAGGGGACTATGGCTACACCTTC
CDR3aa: CASSSTTGDYGYTF

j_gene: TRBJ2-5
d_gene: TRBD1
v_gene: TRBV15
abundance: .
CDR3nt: TGTGCCACCAGCCGGGCTAGGACAGGGATGTACCAAGAGACCCAGTACTTC
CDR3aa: CATSRARTGMYQETQYF

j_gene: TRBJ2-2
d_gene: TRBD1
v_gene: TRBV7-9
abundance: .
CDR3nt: TGTGCCAGCAGCCTGGGGGACAGGGGCACCGGGGAGCTGTTTTTT
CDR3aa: CASSLGDRGTGELFF

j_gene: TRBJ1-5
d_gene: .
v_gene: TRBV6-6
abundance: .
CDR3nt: TGTGCCAGCAGTCACGGGAGGGGGGGGCCTCAGCCCCAGCATTTT
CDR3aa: CASSHGRGGPQPQHF

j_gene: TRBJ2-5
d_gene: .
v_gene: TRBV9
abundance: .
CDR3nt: TGTGCCAGCAGCGTATTCGGGGAGTTTACAGAGACCCAGTACTTC
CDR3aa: CASSVFGEFTETQYF

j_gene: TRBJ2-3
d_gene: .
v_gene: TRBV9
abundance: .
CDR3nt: TGTGCCAGCAGCGTACGACTATCCTCCACAGATACGCAGTATTTT
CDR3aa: CASSVRLSSTDTQYF

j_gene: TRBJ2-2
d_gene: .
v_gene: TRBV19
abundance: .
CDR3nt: TGTGCCAGTAGTATCTGGGGGGCCGGGGAGCTGTTTTTT
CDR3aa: CASSIWGAGELFF

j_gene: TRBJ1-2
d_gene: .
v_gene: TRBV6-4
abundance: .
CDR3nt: TGTGCCAGCAGTGACTCGAACTCTGGCTACACCTTC
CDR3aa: CASSDSNSGYTF

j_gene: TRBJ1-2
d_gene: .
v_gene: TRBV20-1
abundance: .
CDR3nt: TGCAGTGCTGGGGAGATAAATGGCTACACCTTC
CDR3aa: CSAGEINGYTF

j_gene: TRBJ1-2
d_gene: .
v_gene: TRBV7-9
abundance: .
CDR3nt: TGTGCCAGCAGCTTAGCGAGTGCAGGGCCCTATGGCTACACCTTC
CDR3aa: CASSLASAGPYGYTF

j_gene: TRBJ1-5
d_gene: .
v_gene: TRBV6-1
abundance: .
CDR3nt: TGTGCCAGCAGTGACCCCCCAGGGAATCAGCCCCAGCATTTT
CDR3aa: CASSDPPGNQPQHF

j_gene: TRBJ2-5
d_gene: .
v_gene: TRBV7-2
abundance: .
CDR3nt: TGTGCCAGCAGCTTTTCCTATCCCAAAGAGACCCAGTACTTC
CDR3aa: CASSFSYPKETQYF

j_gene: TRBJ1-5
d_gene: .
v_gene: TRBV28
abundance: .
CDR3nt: TGTGCCAGCAGCTGGCGGGGAGGGGGGTATCAGCCCCAGCATTTT
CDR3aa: CASSWRGGGYQPQHF

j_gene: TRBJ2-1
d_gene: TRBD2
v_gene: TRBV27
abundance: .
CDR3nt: TGTGCCAGCAGTAATATACTAGCGGGAGGGCCGGTCTATTTCTTC
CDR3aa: CASSNILAGGPVYFF

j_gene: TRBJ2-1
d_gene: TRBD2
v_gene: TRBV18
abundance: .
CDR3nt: TGTGCCAGCTCACCACGGACTAGCGGACGCTCCTACAATGAGCAGTTCTTC
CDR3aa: CASSPRTSGRSYNEQFF

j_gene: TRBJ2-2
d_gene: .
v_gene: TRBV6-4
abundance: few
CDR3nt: TGTGCCAGCAGTGACTCGCGGGAGAACACCGGGGAGCTGTTTTTT
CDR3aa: CASSDSRENTGELFF

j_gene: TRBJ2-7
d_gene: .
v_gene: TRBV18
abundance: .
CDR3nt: TGTGCCAGCTCACCAGGAGCCGACTACGAGCAGTACTTC
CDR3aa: CASSPGADYEQYF

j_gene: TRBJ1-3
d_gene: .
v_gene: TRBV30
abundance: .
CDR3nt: TGTGCCTGGAGCTCAGGGTCTAGTTCTGGAAACACCATATATTTT
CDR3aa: CAWSSGSSSGNTIYF

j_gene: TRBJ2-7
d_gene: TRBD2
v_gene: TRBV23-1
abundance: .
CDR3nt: TGCGCCAGCAGTCAATCCGGACTAGCGGGAGAAGTCTACGAGCAGTACTTC
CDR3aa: CASSQSGLAGEVYEQYF

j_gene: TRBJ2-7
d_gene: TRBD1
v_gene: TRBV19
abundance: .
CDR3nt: TGTGCCAGTAGTAGCCCGACCGGGACAGGCCTATCGACCTCCAACGAGCAGTACTTC
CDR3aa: CASSSPTGTGLSTSNEQYF

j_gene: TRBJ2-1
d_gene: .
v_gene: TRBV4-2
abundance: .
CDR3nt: TGTGCCAGCAGTGGGGGCTACGCCAATGAGCAGTTCTTC
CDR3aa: CASSGGYANEQFF

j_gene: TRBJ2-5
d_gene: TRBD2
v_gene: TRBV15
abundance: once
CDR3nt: TGTGCCACCAGGACCGGGACTAGCGGGAGTCAAGAGACCCAGTACTTC
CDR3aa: CATRTGTSGSQETQYF

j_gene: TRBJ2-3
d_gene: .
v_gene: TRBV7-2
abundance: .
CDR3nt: TGTGCCAGCAGCTCCCCCCTGGATACGCAGTATTTT
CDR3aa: CASSSPLDTQYF

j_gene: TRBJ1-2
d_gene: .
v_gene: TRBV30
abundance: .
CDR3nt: TGTGCCTGGTCTCAGGACAGACCCTATGGCTACACCTTC
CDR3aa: CAWSQDRPYGYTF

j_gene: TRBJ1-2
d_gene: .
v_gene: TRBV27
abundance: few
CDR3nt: TGTGCCAGCAGCCCCCGGCCCCCGGACCCCTCGGGGTATGGCTACACCTTC
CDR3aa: CASSPRPPDPSGYGYTF

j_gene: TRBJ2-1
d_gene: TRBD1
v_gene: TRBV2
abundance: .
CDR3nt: TGTGCCAGCCCTTTGGGACAGGCAATCAGTGAGCAGTTCTTC
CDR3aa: CASPLGQAISEQFF

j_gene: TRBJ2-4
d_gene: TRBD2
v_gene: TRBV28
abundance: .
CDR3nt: TGTGCCAGCAGTTCCCTTCAACGAGCGGGACCGCTAAACATTCAGTACTTC
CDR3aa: CASSSLQRAGPLNIQYF

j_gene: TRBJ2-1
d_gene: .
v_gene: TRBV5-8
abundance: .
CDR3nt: TGTGCCAGCTCTACCGGGTCTACATACAATGAGCAGTTCTTC
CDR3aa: CASSTGSTYNEQFF

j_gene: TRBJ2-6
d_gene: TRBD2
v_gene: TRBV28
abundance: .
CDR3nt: TGTGCCAGCAGTTACGGGGAGGGCTCCCGCTCTGGGGCCAACGTCCTGACTTTC
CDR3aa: CASSYGEGSRSGANVLTF

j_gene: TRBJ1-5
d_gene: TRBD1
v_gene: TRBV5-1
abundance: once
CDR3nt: TGCGCCAGCAGCTTGGATGGCAGGGGGCAGGGACAGCCCCAGCATTTT
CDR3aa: CASSLDGRGQGQPQHF

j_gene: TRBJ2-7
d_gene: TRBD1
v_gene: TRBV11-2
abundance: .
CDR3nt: TGTGCCAGCAGCTTGGACAGGGGAGGCCACTACGAGCAGTACTTC
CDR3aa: CASSLDRGGHYEQYF

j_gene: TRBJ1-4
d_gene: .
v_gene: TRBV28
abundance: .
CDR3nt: TGTGCCAGCAGTTACAGGGATGGTGAAAAACTGTTTTTT
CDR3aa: CASSYRDGEKLFF